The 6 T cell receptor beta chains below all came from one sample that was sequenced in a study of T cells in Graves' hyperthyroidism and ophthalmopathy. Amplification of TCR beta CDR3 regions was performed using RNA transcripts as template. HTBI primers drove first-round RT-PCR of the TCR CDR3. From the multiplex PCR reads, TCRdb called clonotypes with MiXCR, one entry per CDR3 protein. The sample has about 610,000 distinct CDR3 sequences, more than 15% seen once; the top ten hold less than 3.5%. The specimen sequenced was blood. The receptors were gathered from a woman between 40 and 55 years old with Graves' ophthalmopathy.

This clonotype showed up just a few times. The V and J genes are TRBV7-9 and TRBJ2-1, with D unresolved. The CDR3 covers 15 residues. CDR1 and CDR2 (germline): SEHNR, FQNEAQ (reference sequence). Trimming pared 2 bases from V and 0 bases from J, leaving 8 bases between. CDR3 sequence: CASSLKSLSYNEQFF. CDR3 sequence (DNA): TGTGCCAGCAGCTTAAAGAGTCTCTCCTACAATGAGCAGTTCTTC. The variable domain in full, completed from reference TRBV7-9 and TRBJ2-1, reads DTGVSQNPRHKITKRGQNVTFRCDPISEHNRLYWYRQTLGQGPEFLTYFQNEAQLEKSRLLSDRFSAERPKGSFSTLEIQRTEQGDSAMYLCASSLKSLSYNEQFFGPGTRLTVL.

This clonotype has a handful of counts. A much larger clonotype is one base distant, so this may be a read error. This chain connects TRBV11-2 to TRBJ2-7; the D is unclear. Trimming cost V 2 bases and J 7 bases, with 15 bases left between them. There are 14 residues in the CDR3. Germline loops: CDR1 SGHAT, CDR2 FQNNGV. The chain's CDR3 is CASSLQLDGNEQYF. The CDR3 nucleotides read TGTGCCAGCAGCTTACAGCTTGACGGCAATGAGCAGTACTTC.

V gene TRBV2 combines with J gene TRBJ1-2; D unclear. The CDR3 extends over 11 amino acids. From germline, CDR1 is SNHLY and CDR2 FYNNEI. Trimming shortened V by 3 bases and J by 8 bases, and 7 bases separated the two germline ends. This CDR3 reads CASSEALGYTF. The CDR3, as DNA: TGTGCCAGCAGTGAGGCCCTCGGCTACACCTTC.

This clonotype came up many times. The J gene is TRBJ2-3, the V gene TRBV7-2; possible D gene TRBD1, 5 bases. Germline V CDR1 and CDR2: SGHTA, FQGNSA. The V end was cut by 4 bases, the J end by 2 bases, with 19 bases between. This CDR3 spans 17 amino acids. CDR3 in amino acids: CASSSRQPGLSTDTQYF. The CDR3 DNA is TGTGCCAGCAGCTCTAGACAGCCCGGCCTCTCCACAGATACGCAGTATTTT.

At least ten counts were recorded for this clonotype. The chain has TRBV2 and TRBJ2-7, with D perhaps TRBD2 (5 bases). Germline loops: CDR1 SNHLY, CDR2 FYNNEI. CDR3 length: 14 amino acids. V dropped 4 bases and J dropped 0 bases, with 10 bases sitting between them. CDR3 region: CASSVGLASYEQYF. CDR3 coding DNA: TGTGCCAGCAGTGTTGGCCTAGCCTCCTACGAGCAGTACTTC.

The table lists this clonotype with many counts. The CDR3 reads CASSRRRTRGLNSPLHF. For the CDR3, the DNA is TGTGCCAGCAGTCGGCGACGAACTCGGGGACTTAATTCACCCCTCCACTTT. The rearrangement uses TRBV28 and TRBJ1-6; perhaps TRBD1 as D (5 bases). The germline gives CDR1 MDHEN, CDR2 SYDVKM. The CDR3 spans 17 residues. The V and J ends lost 5 bases and 6 bases respectively, with 20 bases between them.